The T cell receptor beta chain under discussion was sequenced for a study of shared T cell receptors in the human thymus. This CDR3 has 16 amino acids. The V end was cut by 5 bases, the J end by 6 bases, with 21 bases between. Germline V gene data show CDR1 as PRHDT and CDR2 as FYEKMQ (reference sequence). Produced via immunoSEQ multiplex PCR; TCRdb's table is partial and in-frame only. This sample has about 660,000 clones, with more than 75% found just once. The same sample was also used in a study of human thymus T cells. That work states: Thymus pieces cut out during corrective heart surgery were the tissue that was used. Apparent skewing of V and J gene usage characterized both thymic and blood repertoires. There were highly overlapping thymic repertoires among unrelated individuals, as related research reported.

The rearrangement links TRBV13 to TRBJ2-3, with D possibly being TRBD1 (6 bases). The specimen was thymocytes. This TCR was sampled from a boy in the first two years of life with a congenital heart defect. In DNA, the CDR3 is TGTGCCAGCAGCGGACGAGCCGAGACAGGTACGGATACGCAGTATTTT. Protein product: CASSGRAETGTDTQYF.